The next 32 T cell receptor beta chains were all read from a single sample in a study of OX40 agonist ivuxolimab in advanced cancers. This table comes from immunoSEQ multiplex PCR, and its TCRdb copy is limited to in-frame clones, with some not included. There are more than 75,000 clones in the sample; about 88% occur only once, and around 0.97% lies in the top ten. The specimen was CD4+ or CD8+ T cells sorted from blood, collected in a trial of the OX40 agonist ivuxolimab. The receptors shown here come from an adult with an advanced solid tumor such as melanoma, head and neck, liver or kidney cancer.

This clone occurred once. The chain couples TRBV5-5 to TRBJ1-3; 11 nucleotides line up with TRBD1. The ends lost 4 bases at V and 6 bases at J; junction bases unmatched: 9. Germline-derived CDR1 and CDR2 are SGHKS and YYEKEE (reference sequence). This CDR3 has 16 residues. The CDR3: CASSPRTGGLTNTIYF. In nucleotides, the CDR3 is TGTGCCAGCAGCCCCAGGACAGGGGGCCTTACAAACACCATATATTTT. Supplemented by reference TRBV5-5 and TRBJ1-3, the full variable domain reads DAGVTQSPTHLIKTRGQQVTLRCSPISGHKSVSWYQQVLGQGPQFIFQYYEKEERGRGNFPDRFSARQFPNYSSELNVNALLLGDSALYLCASSPRTGGLTNTIYFGEGSWLTVV.

This rearrangement joins TRBV30 to TRBJ1-2; D possibly corresponds to TRBD1 (5 bases). Looked up from germline, CDR1 is GTSNPN and CDR2 is SVGIG (reference sequence). CDR3 length: 11 residues. The V gene lost 8 bases and the J gene lost 3 bases, with 10 bases spanning the gap. CDR3 sequence: CALGRDYGYTF. The CDR3 region has the DNA TGTGCCCTCGGCAGGGACTATGGCTACACCTTC.

This clone has only one observation. The chain uses TRBV2 and TRBJ1-5; D might be TRBD1 (5 bases). The CDR3 loop spans 14 amino acids. Germline assignment: CDR1 SNHLY and CDR2 FYNNEI. Trimming stripped 5 bases from V and 5 bases from J, with 13 bases between. CDR3 sequence reads: CASSLDDSDQPQHF. For the CDR3, the DNA is TGTGCCAGCAGTCTCGACGACAGTGATCAGCCCCAGCATTTT.

The chain couples TRBV2 to TRBJ2-3; TRBD2 might be the D (6 bases). CDR3 length equals 14 residues. From germline, CDR1 is SNHLY and CDR2 FYNNEI. V lost 8 bases and J 4 bases, leaving 16 bases between the germline ends. Here the CDR3 reads CASGWDSRPDTQYF. CDR3 sequence (DNA): TGTGCCAGCGGCTGGGACTCCCGCCCAGATACGCAGTATTTT.

This clone was counted only a few times. The V and J genes are TRBV14 and TRBJ1-2, with 7 bases fitting TRBD1. Trimming cost V 1 base and J 7 bases; bases outside gene matches: 9. CDR3 length: 15 amino acids. CDR1 is SGHDN, CDR2 FVKESK, per germline. CDR3 sequence (DNA): TGTGCCAGCAGCCAAGCCAGTACAGGGGTACGTGGCTACACCTTC. Protein product: CASSQASTGVRGYTF.

The chain has TRBV5-1 and TRBJ2-3; 7 bases are shared with TRBD1. The ends lost 7 bases at V and 0 bases at J; junction bases unmatched: 5. The CDR3 contains 14 residues. CDR1 and CDR2 from the germline V gene are SGHRS and YFSETQ. The DNA for the CDR3 is TGCGCCAGCTGGGGACAGCCTAGCACAGATACGCAGTATTTT. Translated: CASWGQPSTDTQYF. Together with reference TRBV5-1 and TRBJ2-3, the CDR3 gives the full variable domain: KAGVTQTPRYLIKTRGQQVTLSCSPISGHRSVSWYQQTPGQGLQFLFEYFSETQRNKGNFPGRFSGRQFSNSRSEMNVSTLELGDSALYLCASWGQPSTDTQYFGPGTRLTVL.

The chain joins TRBV6-6 to TRBJ2-7; a possible D gene is TRBD1 (5 bases). Trimming left V 0 bases short and J 6 bases short, with 9 bases between. The CDR3 has 13 residues. CDR1 is MNHNY, CDR2 SVGAGI, per germline (reference sequence). CDR3 sequence (DNA): TGTGCCAGCAGTTACTCGGAAGGGGTCGAGCAGTACTTC. Amino acid sequence: CASSYSEGVEQYF.

The V call is TRBV7-3, the J call TRBJ1-1, with D uncertain. The CDR3 runs 14 residues. Germline loops: CDR1 SGHTA, CDR2 FQGTGA. Deletions cut 1 base from V and 5 bases from J, with 11 bases between. This CDR3 reads CASSLNSVSTEAFF. In nucleotides, the CDR3 is TGTGCCAGCAGCTTAAATTCTGTTAGTACTGAAGCTTTCTTT.

This clone was seen a single time. The V gene is TRBV27, the J gene TRBJ1-1, with 9 bases aligning to TRBD1. The CDR3 is 13 residues long. Germline V lookup: CDR1 MNHEY, CDR2 SMNVEV (reference sequence). J was trimmed by 6 bases and V by 4 bases; bases with no gene match: 3. CDR3 sequence reads: CASSSGQGSEAFF. The CDR3 coding sequence is TGTGCCAGCAGTTCGGGACAGGGATCTGAAGCTTTCTTT.

This rearrangement joins TRBV29-1 to TRBJ1-2; 7 bases fit TRBD1. The CDR3 is 16 residues long. CDR1 SQVTM and CDR2 ANQGSEA come from the germline V gene. V was clipped by 3 bases and J by 8 bases; unmatched bases: 18. The chain's CDR3 is CSVEGGGGFVRRGYTF. CDR3 coding DNA: TGCAGCGTTGAGGGAGGGGGCGGTTTTGTTCGCCGGGGCTACACCTTC.

This clone was counted many times. V usage is TRBV2 and J usage is TRBJ2-7, with a weak D call TRBD1 (5 bases). The CDR3 is 12 amino acids. Trimming removed 6 bases at V and 3 bases at J, with 9 bases between. Germline CDR1 is SNHLY and CDR2 is FYNNEI. DNA of the CDR3: TGTGCCAGCAGGACAGACCACTACGAGCAGTACTTC. Amino acids: CASRTDHYEQYF.

The rearrangement links TRBV4-3 to TRBJ2-2; D gene uncertain. CDR3 size: 15 residues. CDR1 is LGHNA and CDR2 is YSLEER in the germline V gene. V lost 4 bases and J lost 6, with 15 bases in between. Here the CDR3 DNA reads TGCGCCAGCAGCCGATCCATAGTCGACGCCGGGGAGCTGTTTTTT. It translates to CASSRSIVDAGELFF.

CDR3 in amino acids: CASSSGGLKETQYF. In nucleotides, the CDR3 is TGTGCCAGCAGCTCAGGGGGATTGAAGGAGACCCAGTACTTC. The chain is built from TRBV5-4 and TRBJ2-5, with 7 positions matching TRBD1. The CDR3 contains 14 residues. Germline V gives CDR1 SGHNT, CDR2 YYREEE (reference sequence). V lost 3 bases and J lost 5; bases outside the gene matches: 7. The complete variable domain, with remaining parts taken from reference TRBV5-4 and TRBJ2-5, reads ETGVTQSPTHLIKTRGQQVTLRCSSQSGHNTVSWYQQALGQGPQFIFQYYREEENGRGNFPPRFSGLQFPNYSSELNVNALELDDSALYLCASSSGGLKETQYFGPGTRLLVL.

V and J are TRBV5-1 and TRBJ1-1; D might be TRBD1 (6 bases). Germline CDR1 reads SGHRS; CDR2 reads YFSETQ. The CDR3 has 15 amino acids. Trimming removed 4 bases at V and 3 bases at J, with 16 bases between. CDR3 bases: TGCGCCAGCAGCCCGACCGGGGGGCAGGACACTGAAGCTTTCTTT. This translates into CASSPTGGQDTEAFF.

The chain has TRBV29-1 and TRBJ1-6, with D uncertain. The germline V gene encodes CDR1 SQVTM and CDR2 ANQGSEA. CDR3 length: 13 amino acids. V was pared by 4 bases and J by 6 bases, with 10 bases between. Written as DNA, the CDR3 is TGCAGCGTTGGGACTGACTCTAATTCACCCCTCCACTTT. Its translation is CSVGTDSNSPLHF.

This clone has a handful of counts. The V and J genes are TRBV5-4 and TRBJ2-1, with unresolved D. This CDR3 is built from 13 residues. The germline V gene encodes CDR1 SGHNT and CDR2 YYREEE (reference sequence). V was clipped by 0 bases and J by 9 bases, with 10 bases between them. CDR3: CASSLVGSREQFF. CDR3 sequence (DNA): TGTGCCAGCAGCTTGGTTGGTTCCCGTGAGCAGTTCTTC.

The gene calls are TRBV5-6 and TRBJ2-7, with a possible D match to TRBD2 (5 bases). The V end was cut by 3 bases, the J end by 9 bases, with 25 bases between. CDR3 length: 16 amino acids. Germline V CDR1 and CDR2: SGHDT, YYEEEE. CDR3 protein: CASSSHPGEVRAGQYF. CDR3 bases: TGTGCCAGCAGCTCCCACCCCGGGGAAGTACGAGCTGGGCAGTACTTC.

The V call is TRBV5-1, the J call TRBJ2-5; D uncertain. The DNA end is more similar to TRBJ2-7, so the J call may be wrong. The length of the CDR3 is 13 residues. CDR1 is SGHRS and CDR2 is YFSETQ in the germline V gene. The DNA for the CDR3 is TGCGCCAGCAGCCGCCATTTCTCCTACGAGCAGTACTTC. Translating it yields CASSRHFSYEQYF.

This chain joins TRBV9 and TRBJ1-1, with unresolved D. The CDR3 sequence is 13 residues long. Trimming left V 2 bases short and J 5 bases short, with 10 bases between. In germline, CDR1 is SGDLS, CDR2 YYNGEE. CDR3: CASSVNLGTEAFF. DNA of the CDR3: TGTGCCAGCAGCGTTAATCTGGGGACTGAAGCTTTCTTT.

J is TRBJ2-1 and V is TRBV30, with 14 bases aligning to TRBD2. Germline V gene sequence: CDR1 GTSNPN, CDR2 SVGIG (reference sequence). The CDR3 loop spans 20 amino acids. V gave up 1 base and J gave up 4 bases; unmatched junction bases: 15. DNA of the CDR3: TGTGCCTGGAGTGCCGACCTCCCGGGACTAGCGGGAGAATCGTACAATGAGCAGTTCTTC. This gives the protein CAWSADLPGLAGESYNEQFF.

For the CDR3, the DNA is TGTGCCAGCAGCCTTCTACTCAGGGATAAAGGCTACACCTTC. This translates into CASSLLLRDKGYTF. This rearrangement joins TRBV7-8 to TRBJ1-2, with D perhaps matching TRBD1 (5 bases). V was shortened by 5 bases and J by 8 bases, with 18 bases between the two germline ends. CDR1 is SGHVS, CDR2 FQNEAQ, per germline. The CDR3 contains 14 residues.

The gene calls are TRBV6-5 and TRBJ1-2; D gene ambiguous. This CDR3 is built from 12 residues. The germline gives CDR1 MNHEY, CDR2 SVGAGI. V lost 4 bases, J lost 1 base, and 4 bases lay in between. The CDR3 reads CASSSVNYGYTF. As DNA, the CDR3 is TGTGCCAGCAGTTCGGTTAACTATGGCTACACCTTC.

The CDR3 reads CASSLEGGLGNEQFF. CDR3 sequence (DNA): TGTGCCAGCAGCTTAGAAGGCGGACTCGGCAATGAGCAGTTCTTC. V usage is TRBV7-2 and J usage is TRBJ2-1, with D maybe TRBD2 (5 bases). Trimming took 1 base from V and 6 from J, leaving 13 bases between them. CDR3 length: 15 residues. Germline CDR1 SGHTA, CDR2 FQGNSA.

There are a few counts of this clone. The CDR3 loop reads CASSRQDTEAFF. CDR3 DNA: TGTGCCAGCTCACGCCAGGACACTGAAGCTTTCTTT. The V and J genes are TRBV18 and TRBJ1-1, with D unresolved. Germline V gives CDR1 KGHSH, CDR2 LQKENI. V gave up 4 bases and J gave up 3 bases, with 6 bases separating them. The CDR3 consists of 12 residues.

V is TRBV5-6 and J is TRBJ1-5, with D possibly being TRBD1 (6 bases). Trimming stripped 1 base from V and 9 bases from J, with 17 bases between. CDR1 is SGHDT, CDR2 YYEEEE, per germline. CDR3 length: 15 amino acids. CDR3 coding DNA: TGTGCCAGCAGCTTGTTACAGGGCAGCGGGGGGCCCCAGCATTTT. Translated, it gives CASSLLQGSGGPQHF.

V gene TRBV19 combines with J gene TRBJ2-5; 9 nucleotides match TRBD2. V lost 6 bases and J lost 4; bases outside the gene matches: 3. The V gene's germline CDR1 is LNHDA and CDR2 SQIVND (reference sequence). The CDR3 totals 13 residues. This chain's CDR3 is CASRLAGAETQYF. The CDR3 region has the DNA TGTGCCAGTAGATTAGCGGGAGCAGAGACCCAGTACTTC.

The chain combines TRBV7-7 with TRBJ1-1, with D hard to call. CDR1 and CDR2 from the germline V gene are SSHAT and FNYEAQ (reference sequence). Between the trimmed V and J ends, which lost 2 bases and 3 bases, there was a span of 7 bases. The CDR3 is made up of 13 amino acids. The CDR3 loop is CASSLSVDTEAFF. The CDR3, as DNA: TGTGCCAGCAGCTTAAGTGTTGACACTGAAGCTTTCTTT.

The rearrangement joins TRBV29-1 to TRBJ1-1; 7 bases fit TRBD1. The germline V gene encodes CDR1 SQVTM and CDR2 ANQGSEA. The CDR3 has 14 residues. With V trimmed by 3 bases and J by 8 bases, 12 bases remained unmatched. DNA of the CDR3: TGCAGCGTTGAGTTGCAGGGGGTATTTTCCGAAGCTTTCTTT. Translation gives CSVELQGVFSEAFF. Complete variable domain (other parts from reference TRBV29-1 and TRBJ1-1): SAVISQKPSRDICQRGTSLTIQCQVDSQVTMMFWYRQQPGQSLTLIATANQGSEATYESGFVIDKFPISRPNLTFSTLTVSNMSPEDSSIYLCSVELQGVFSEAFFGQGTRLTVV.

The chain employs TRBV27 and TRBJ2-5, with TRBD2 matching over 8 bases. With 6 bases clipped from V and 5 bases from J, the junction kept 5 bases outside the gene matches. The length of the CDR3 is 13 residues. The germline gives CDR1 MNHEY, CDR2 SMNVEV (reference sequence). CDR3 bases: TGTGCCAGCAGGAGAGCGGGAGTCGAGACCCAGTACTTC. Translating gives CASRRAGVETQYF.

This rearrangement joins TRBV13 to TRBJ1-5, with D possibly TRBD1 on 5 matching bases. V lost 0 bases to trimming and J lost 2 bases, with 20 bases between them. CDR1 is PRHDT and CDR2 is FYEKMQ in the germline V gene (reference sequence). The CDR3 runs to 19 residues. CDR3 in amino acids: CASSLGLTKPGYGNQPQHF. CDR3 coding DNA: TGTGCCAGCAGCTTAGGCCTAACCAAACCAGGGTATGGCAATCAGCCCCAGCATTTT.

The V gene is TRBV6-5, the J gene TRBJ2-7; 12 bases agree with TRBD2. V was pared by 8 bases and J by 1 base, with 6 bases of the junction left unmatched. CDR1 is MNHEY, CDR2 SVGAGI, per germline. This CDR3 region has 15 residues. CDR3 sequence reads: CASGTSGYSSYEQYF. Written as DNA, the CDR3 is TGTGCCAGCGGGACTAGCGGGTATTCTTCCTACGAGCAGTACTTC.

The genes are TRBV9 and TRBJ2-7; D ambiguous. Germline CDR1 SGDLS, CDR2 YYNGEE. V was cut by 0 bases and J by 3 bases, with 10 bases left in between. The CDR3 has 14 residues. The CDR3 DNA is TGTGCCAGCAGCGTAGGAATGGGTGGCTACGAGCAGTACTTC. It specifies CASSVGMGGYEQYF. Variable domain in full (rest from reference TRBV9 and TRBJ2-7): DSGVTQTPKHLITATGQRVTLRCSPRSGDLSVYWYQQSLDQGLQFLIQYYNGEERAKGNILERFSAQQFPDLHSELNLSSLELGDSALYFCASSVGMGGYEQYFGPGTRLTVT.